This T cell receptor beta chain was recorded in a study of spatial heterogeneity in lung cancer. Time point meaning: blood at routine non-recurrence follow-up after resection. Individual TCR cDNA molecules each bore their own unique molecular identifier. In TCRdb, the 5' RACE reads were re-called with MiXCR into one record per CDR3 protein. Found here are 17,000 or so distinct CDR3 sequences, about 9% of them singletons; the top ten hold 36%. This clonotype has ten or more counts. The source is a female donor with early-stage non-small cell lung cancer. The sample in question was PBMCs, obtained at follow-up.

CDR3 bases: TGTGCCAGCAGCGTAGAAGCGGGAAGGAGTACGCAGTATTTT. Encoded protein: CASSVEAGRSTQYF. The rearrangement uses TRBV9 and TRBJ2-3; the match to TRBD2 covers 7 bases. The germline gives CDR1 SGDLS, CDR2 YYNGEE. V lost 0 bases to trimming and J lost 8 bases; unmatched junction nucleotides: 6. The CDR3 is 14 residues long.